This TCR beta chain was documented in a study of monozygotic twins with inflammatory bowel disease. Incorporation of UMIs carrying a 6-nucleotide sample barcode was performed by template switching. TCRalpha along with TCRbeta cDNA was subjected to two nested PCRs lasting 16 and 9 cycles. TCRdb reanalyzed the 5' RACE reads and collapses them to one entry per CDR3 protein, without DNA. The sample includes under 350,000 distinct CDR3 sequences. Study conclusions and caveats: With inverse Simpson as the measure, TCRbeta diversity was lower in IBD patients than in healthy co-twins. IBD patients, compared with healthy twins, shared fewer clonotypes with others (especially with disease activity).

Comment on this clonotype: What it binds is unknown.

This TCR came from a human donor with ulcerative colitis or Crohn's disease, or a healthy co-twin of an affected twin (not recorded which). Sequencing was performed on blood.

Here the CDR3 reads CSASKDSYEQYF. V and J are TRBV20-1 and TRBJ2-7. This CDR3 has 12 amino acids. Germline-derived CDR1 and CDR2 are DFQATT and SNEGSKA (reference sequence).